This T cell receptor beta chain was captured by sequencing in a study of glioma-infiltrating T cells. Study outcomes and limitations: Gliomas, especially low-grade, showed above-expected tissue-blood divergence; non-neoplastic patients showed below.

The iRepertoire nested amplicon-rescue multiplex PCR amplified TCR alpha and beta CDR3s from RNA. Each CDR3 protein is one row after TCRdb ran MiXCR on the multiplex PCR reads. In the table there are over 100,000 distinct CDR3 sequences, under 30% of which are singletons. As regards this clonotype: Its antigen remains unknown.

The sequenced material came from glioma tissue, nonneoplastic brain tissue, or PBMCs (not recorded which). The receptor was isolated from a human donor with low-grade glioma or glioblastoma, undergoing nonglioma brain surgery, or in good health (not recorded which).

This CDR3 is CASNRGQTDNSPLHF. The CDR3 coding sequence is TGTGCCAGTAACCGAGGACAGACCGATAATTCACCCCTCCACTTT. The chain is built from TRBV19 and TRBJ1-6, with a tentative D call TRBD1 (6 bases). The germline V and J ends were trimmed by 7 bases and 5 bases, with 15 bases remaining between them. This CDR3 has 15 amino acids. Germline loops: CDR1 LNHDA, CDR2 SQIVND (reference sequence).